What follows describes a single T cell receptor (beta chain). These data come from a study of blood T cell repertoires in COVID-19. The CDR3 is made up of 16 amino acids. Losses at the gene ends were 6 bases for V and 4 bases for J; bases not matched to a gene: 8. The germline CDR1 and CDR2 sequences are WSHSY and SAAADI. Assay: immunoSEQ multiplex PCR; the TCRdb copy retains only in-frame clones and omits some. The sample lists 200,000 to 250,000 clones; around 89% were seen once. This TCR came from a woman aged 18-30 years in a cohort exposed to, infected with or recovered from COVID-19 (not recorded which). V is TRBV10-2 and J is TRBJ2-1; TRBD2 aligns across 11 bases. The material sequenced was PBMCs or T cells enriched from blood (not recorded which). Here the CDR3 DNA reads TGCGCCAGCAGCCAGCTAGCGGGGGGCCCGTACAATGAGCAGTTCTTC. The encoded protein is CASSQLAGGPYNEQFF.